These T cell receptor beta chains were read from a single sample in a study of T cells after posttransplantation cyclophosphamide. Some clones are missing from TCRdb's copy, which holds only in-frame ones; the method was immunoSEQ multiplex PCR. The sample includes 3,000 to 4,000 clones, none of them occurring once. Material: PBMCs, obtained after allogeneic stem cell transplant with posttransplant cyclophosphamide. Receptors were obtained from a male patient between 25 and 39 years old who received an allogeneic stem cell transplant from a related donor, was CMV-positive, and had acute GVHD only. Some T cells may be the graft donor's. CDR3s include the opening cysteine and the closing phenylalanine or tryptophan. The D gene is left open where the match is weak. Clone sizes are shown as once, few, many or a size class.

TRBJ1-1 many TRBV29-1 NA CSVRTVNTEAFF TGCAGCGTCCGGACAGTGAACACTGAAGCTTTCTTT
TRBJ1-6 many TRBV7-9 TRBD1 CASTEGAGGNSPLHF TGTGCCAGCACCGAGGGGGCTGGAGGGAATTCACCCCTCCACTTT
TRBJ1-2 many TRBV10-3 NA CAITDTLYYGYTF TGTGCCATCACCGACACGTTATACTATGGCTACACCTTC
TRBJ1-2 medium-sized TRBV10-3 NA CAISESDNGGYTF TGTGCCATCAGTGAGTCAGACAATGGAGGCTACACCTTC
TRBJ2-7 many TRBV5-6 NA CASSPKGLQTRYEQYF TGTGCCAGCAGCCCAAAGGGTCTACAGACCAGATACGAGCAGTACTTC
TRBJ2-3 many TRBV5-6 TRBD2 CASSSLAGWSNRADTQYF TGTGCCAGCAGCTCCCTAGCGGGGTGGAGCAATAGGGCGGATACGCAGTATTTT
TRBJ1-1 many TRBV12-3/TRBV12-4 NA CASSLGHGGNTEAFF TGTGCCAGCAGTTTAGGACACGGGGGGAACACTGAAGCTTTCTTT
TRBJ2-1 medium-sized TRBV19 NA CASSIGQSSYNEQFF TGTGCCAGTAGTATAGGACAGAGCTCCTACAATGAGCAGTTCTTC
TRBJ2-1 medium-sized TRBV27 TRBD1 CASSLGTGKSHEQFF TGTGCCAGCAGTCTAGGGACAGGGAAATCGCATGAGCAGTTCTTC
TRBJ2-2 many TRBV2 TRBD2 CASSILAGSGVTGELFF TGTGCCAGCAGTATCCTAGCTGGGAGCGGGGTCACCGGGGAGCTGTTTTTT
TRBJ2-3 many TRBV25-1 TRBD2 CASRISGGATDTQYF TGTGCCAGCAGGATTAGCGGGGGGGCCACAGATACGCAGTATTTT
TRBJ2-2 many TRBV5-1 NA CASSLQLTGELFF TGCGCCAGCAGCTTACAACTAACCGGGGAGCTGTTTTTT
TRBJ2-1 many TRBV14 TRBD2 CASSQERGGVPNEQFF TGTGCCAGCAGCCAAGAACGCGGGGGGGTACCCAATGAGCAGTTCTTC
TRBJ2-1 many TRBV12-3/TRBV12-4 TRBD2 CASSGLAGGYGEQFF TGTGCCAGCAGCGGACTAGCGGGGGGATATGGTGAGCAGTTCTTC